This TCR beta chain is from a study of beta chain features in type 1 diabetes. Across the whole study: No patient-donor differences in age, gender, total cells or subset yield.

This clone was picked up a small number of times. Germline loops: CDR1 MDHEN, CDR2 SYDVKM. The CDR3 length is 15 residues. V was cut by 2 bases and J by 0 bases, with 8 bases left in between. Sequencing targeted expressed TCRB transcripts, as all isolated RNA had been reverse transcribed. Here immunoSEQ multiplex PCR was the method, and the copy in TCRdb shows in-frame clones only, minus some. The sample includes hundreds of thousands of clones, roughly 12% of them seen just once. This TCR came from a man aged 18 to 30 in good health. This chain links TRBV28 with TRBJ2-1; unclear D gene. Sample: naive CD4+ T cells from blood. CDR3 in amino acids: CASSLAESSYNEQFF. DNA of the CDR3: TGTGCCAGCAGTTTAGCTGAGAGCTCCTACAATGAGCAGTTCTTC.